This TCR beta chain was obtained from a study of technical replicates of blood from a handful of donors. Some clones are missing from TCRdb's copy, which holds only in-frame ones; the method was immunoSEQ multiplex PCR. The sample has tens of thousands of clones, about 96% seen once; the top ten hold roughly 0.35%. This TCR was sampled from a human donor in good health. The sequenced sample consisted of T cells isolated from PBMCs.

In DNA, the CDR3 is TGTGCCAGCAGCTTAACTGAGAACTATGGCTACACCTTC. Protein product: CASSLTENYGYTF. The chain joins TRBV11-3 to TRBJ1-2; D is undetermined. The germline V gene encodes CDR1 SGHNT and CDR2 YENEEA. There are 13 residues in the CDR3. Trimming cost V 2 bases and J 2 bases, with 6 bases left between them.